This T cell receptor beta chain stems from a study of cytomegalovirus exposure and HLA in healthy donors. Study-wide context: Genotyping of roughly 400 donors showed that around 86% belonged to the Caucasian-associated ancestry cluster.

This PCR relied on a set of 60 Vbeta primers and 13 Jbeta primers. Measured with immunoSEQ multiplex PCR; TCRdb has only the in-frame clones, and not every one. The sample holds about 67,000 clones; roughly nine tenths are singletons and the top ten take 9% to 13%. The V end lost 3 bases, the J end lost 0 bases, and 20 bases lay between the germline ends. There are 18 residues in the CDR3. The germline CDR1 and CDR2 sequences are PRHDT and FYEKMQ (reference sequence). Sequencing was performed on PBMCs. The sequence came from a woman aged 25-40 years in good health and CMV-seropositive. This sequence joins TRBV13 and TRBJ1-2; D call uncertain. The CDR3 region has the DNA TGTGCCAGCAGCTTCCAACGGGAGAATCGTGCAGCTAACTATGGCTACACCTTC. Encoded protein: CASSFQRENRAANYGYTF.